This T cell receptor (beta chain) derives from a study of blood T cell repertoires in COVID-19. Study in general: Samples of COVID-19 (acute and convalescent) were obtained from the United States, Italy and Spain. T cells, B-cell-depleted T cells, or PBMCs provided the cDNA or gDNA that served as material.

The CDR3 is made up of 14 amino acids. Trimming removed 7 bases from V and 2 bases from J; junction bases left unmatched: 8. Per the germline V gene, CDR1 is MDHEN and CDR2 is SYDVKM. Authors' data handling: The assay estimated nucleated cells by amplifying reference gene primers. TCRdb keeps only in-frame clones here, not all; method: immunoSEQ multiplex PCR. The V and J calls and clone size come from that table; D and trimming were worked out from the DNA. The sample records about 250,000 clones, 83% being singletons. The TCR was taken from a human donor in a cohort sampled during active COVID-19. The chain joins TRBV28 to TRBJ2-7, with 7 bases matching TRBD2. Specimen: peripheral blood. CDR3 coding DNA: TGTGCCAGCACCCTCGCGGGGAGGGCCTACGAGCAGTACTTC. It translates to CASTLAGRAYEQYF.